These 2 T cell receptor beta chains were sequenced from one sample in a study of blood T cells in healthy people across ages. Next came a second PCR, run for roughly 7 to 12 cycles, which used a sample-barcoded 5' primer along with a J-beta primer mix. TCRdb used MiXCR to reprocess the 5' RACE reads, holding one entry per CDR3 protein. Found here are about 760,000 distinct CDR3 sequences, approximately 25% of them singletons; the top ten hold more than 8.5%. These sequences were also reported in another study, on T cells of mothers and their children.

The specimen was blood. These receptors all come from a boy aged 5-17 years in good health.

The rearrangement uses TRBV4-1 and TRBJ1-4; 8 bases are shared with TRBD1. V shed 5 bases, J shed 0 bases, and the junction held 5 bases outside the gene matches. CDR1 and CDR2 (germline): MGHRA, YSYEKL. CDR3 length: 16 amino acids. CDR3 in amino acids: CASSETGDATNEKLFF. CDR3 sequence (DNA): TGCGCCAGCAGCGAGACAGGGGACGCAACTAATGAAAAACTGTTTTTT.

This clonotype was counted ten times or more. J is TRBJ2-1 and V is TRBV20-1; D ambiguous. CDR1 DFQATT and CDR2 SNEGSKA come from the germline V gene (reference sequence). The CDR3 totals 13 residues. V was pared by 5 bases and J by 10 bases, with 18 bases between. Here the CDR3 reads CSALESGGWEQFF. The DNA of the CDR3 is TGCAGTGCTTTAGAGTCAGGTGGTTGGGAGCAGTTCTTC.